These 28 T cell receptor beta chains share one sample of origin, sequenced in a study of T-cell memory formation after mild COVID-19. TCRdb used MiXCR to reprocess the 5' RACE reads, holding one entry per CDR3 protein. This table holds 550,000 to 650,000 distinct CDR3 sequences, roughly 17% found once. Source material: PBMCs or a T cell subset sorted from them (not recorded which). These receptors all come from an adult woman who had mild COVID-19 (a few samples of this study predate the infection). Cell type and time point are not known.

This clonotype was detected many times. V usage is TRBV12-3 or TRBV12-4 and J usage is TRBJ2-5, with 7 bases identical to TRBD2. The J segment lost 5 bases and the V segment lost 6 bases, leaving 6 bases of the junction unmatched. The CDR3 is 13 amino acids. The CDR3 reads CASRRGFGETQYF. For the CDR3, the DNA is TGTGCCAGCAGGCGGGGGTTCGGGGAGACCCAGTACTTC.

This clonotype has more than one count but fewer than ten. The chain links TRBV29-1 to TRBJ2-7; D possibly corresponds to TRBD2 (6 bases). The V end lost 0 bases, the J end lost 6 bases, and 12 bases lay between the germline ends. Germline V gene sequence: CDR1 SQVTM, CDR2 ANQGSEA. This CDR3 has 13 residues. The CDR3, as DNA: TGCAGCGTTGAAGATGTGGAGGGTCTCGAGCAGTACTTC. This gives the protein CSVEDVEGLEQYF.

This clonotype was counted only a few times. The chain uses TRBV30 and TRBJ1-1; no reliable D call. The CDR3 is made up of 13 amino acids. V was trimmed by 5 bases and J by 8 bases, leaving 18 bases between them. Germline V gene data show CDR1 as GTSNPN and CDR2 as SVGIG (reference sequence). CDR3 DNA sequence: TGTGCCTGGGATAACAACGGGATCTCAGAAGCTTTCTTT. Amino acid sequence: CAWDNNGISEAFF.

V gene TRBV28 combines with J gene TRBJ1-1, with TRBD1 matching 8 bases. Trimming removed 4 bases from V and 0 bases from J; junction bases left unmatched: 1. CDR1 is MDHEN, CDR2 SYDVKM, per germline. This CDR3 spans 14 amino acids. The CDR3 is CASSSGGMNTEAFF. The CDR3 nucleotides are TGTGCCAGCAGTTCAGGGGGCATGAACACTGAAGCTTTCTTT.

This clonotype occurred a few times. The V and J genes are TRBV19 and TRBJ1-5, with a tentative D call TRBD1 (5 bases). The CDR3 runs to 14 residues. CDR1 LNHDA and CDR2 SQIVND come from the germline V gene (reference sequence). V was pared by 8 bases and J by 8 bases, with 19 bases between. CDR3 residues: CASAATRVGEPQHF. CDR3 bases: TGTGCCAGTGCCGCGACCAGGGTCGGGGAGCCCCAGCATTTT.

This chain connects TRBV21-1 to TRBJ2-7; the D call of TRBD1 is as the table states it, not checked on the DNA. TRBV21-1 is given as a pseudogene. This CDR3 has 13 residues. The CDR3, as DNA: TGTTCCACTTGGGACAGGGAGGACTACGATCAGTACTTC. Protein: CSTWDREDYDQYF.

The V gene is TRBV7-9, the J gene TRBJ2-7; D is possibly TRBD2 (8 bases). V was shortened by 5 bases and J by 4 bases, with 18 bases between the two germline ends. Per the germline V gene, CDR1 is SEHNR and CDR2 is FQNEAQ (reference sequence). The CDR3 covers 15 residues. The CDR3 DNA reads TGTGCCAGCAGCCCACGGGACAGCGGGGGATACGAGCAGTACTTC. Its translation: CASSPRDSGGYEQYF.

J is TRBJ1-4 and V is TRBV7-6; D is perhaps TRBD1 (5 bases). The germline V gene has CDR1 SGHVS and CDR2 FNYEAQ. V lost 3 bases and J 8 bases, leaving 25 bases between the germline ends. This CDR3 is 18 amino acids long. This CDR3 reads CASSLVFKGNLRREKLFF. The CDR3 nucleotides are TGTGCCAGCAGCTTGGTTTTTAAGGGGAACCTCCGACGAGAAAAACTGTTTTTT. The variable domain in full, completed from reference TRBV7-6 and TRBJ1-4, reads GAGVSQSPRYKVTKRGQDVALRCDPISGHVSLYWYRQALGQGPEFLTYFNYEAQQDKSGLPNDRFSAERPEGSISTLTIQRTEQRDSAMYRCASSLVFKGNLRREKLFFGSGTQLSVL.

This clonotype turned up a few times. The chain couples TRBV9 to TRBJ2-2; 11 positions agree with TRBD2. The germline gives CDR1 SGDLS, CDR2 YYNGEE. The trim removed 3 bases at V and 1 base at J, leaving 2 bases unmatched. This CDR3 is 16 amino acids long. This CDR3 reads CASSAGLAENTGELFF. The CDR3 DNA reads TGTGCCAGCAGCGCGGGACTAGCGGAGAACACCGGGGAGCTGTTTTTT.

This clonotype was counted a few times. V usage is TRBV7-3 and J usage is TRBJ2-1; 7 bases are a match to TRBD2. J was trimmed by 5 bases and V by 4 bases; bases with no gene match: 8. The CDR3 has 15 amino acids. The V gene's germline CDR1 is SGHTA and CDR2 FQGTGA. CDR3 DNA sequence: TGTGCCAGCAGCTCCTACGGGGCGGGAGACAATGAGCAGTTCTTC. Translating gives CASSSYGAGDNEQFF.

The rearrangement links TRBV30 to TRBJ2-7; 12 bases line up with TRBD2. V lost 2 bases and J lost 2; bases outside the gene matches: 13. This CDR3 region has 18 residues. The germline V gene encodes CDR1 GTSNPN and CDR2 SVGIG (reference sequence). CDR3 bases: TGTGCCTGGAGTAAGACCCTGACTAGCGGGAGTTTCACCTACGAGCAGTACTTC. The encoded protein is CAWSKTLTSGSFTYEQYF.

This clonotype came up a few times. The rearrangement joins TRBV5-4 to TRBJ2-1; possibly TRBD1 for D (6 bases). V was trimmed by 1 base and J by 3 bases, leaving 11 bases between them. The CDR3 extends over 15 amino acids. The germline gives CDR1 SGHNT, CDR2 YYREEE (reference sequence). This CDR3 is CASSLLWTDYNEQFF. The CDR3 DNA reads as TGTGCCAGCAGCTTGCTCTGGACAGACTACAATGAGCAGTTCTTC.

V and J are TRBV29-1 and TRBJ1-6; 10 bases line up with TRBD1. The V gene's germline CDR1 is SQVTM and CDR2 ANQGSEA. The CDR3 has 13 residues. V was pared by 4 bases and J by 10 bases, with 4 bases of the junction left unmatched. The CDR3 sequence is CSVARDRGSPLHF. For the CDR3, the DNA is TGCAGCGTTGCCCGGGACAGGGGCTCACCCCTCCACTTT.

This clonotype was counted ten times or more. The chain couples TRBV12-3 or TRBV12-4 to TRBJ1-5; 7 positions agree with TRBD1. With V trimmed by 8 bases and J by 2 bases, 6 bases remained unmatched. CDR3 size: 14 residues. As DNA, the CDR3 is TGTGCCAGCGGCGACAGGGTTGGCAATCAGCCCCAGCATTTT. It is translated as CASGDRVGNQPQHF.

The chain is built from TRBV6-5 and TRBJ1-5; weak D call: TRBD1 (6 bases). V was clipped by 2 bases and J by 5 bases, with 10 bases between them. CDR1 is MNHEY and CDR2 is SVGAGI in the germline V gene. This CDR3 region has 14 residues. CDR3 protein: CASSYAQGDQPQHF. For the CDR3, the DNA is TGTGCCAGCAGTTACGCACAGGGAGATCAGCCCCAGCATTTT.

In this sample, this clonotype turned up a few times. The rearrangement links TRBV7-9 to TRBJ2-1; possibly TRBD2 for D (6 bases). Germline V lookup: CDR1 SEHNR, CDR2 FQNEAQ (reference sequence). Trimming took 4 bases from V and 4 from J, leaving 14 bases between them. The CDR3 is 15 amino acids. This CDR3 reads CASSSKLASYNEQFF. As DNA, the CDR3 is TGTGCCAGCAGCTCTAAACTAGCCAGTTACAATGAGCAGTTCTTC.

This rearrangement joins TRBV6-5 to TRBJ1-2; D possibly corresponds to TRBD1 (5 bases). Trimming stripped 8 bases from V and 4 bases from J, with 14 bases between. The CDR3 covers 13 residues. Per the germline V gene, CDR1 is MNHEY and CDR2 is SVGAGI. CDR3 amino acids: CASRDSLLYGYTF. In nucleotides, the CDR3 is TGTGCCAGCCGTGACAGCCTCCTCTATGGCTACACCTTC.

This clonotype showed up just a few times. This chain joins TRBV4-2 and TRBJ2-2, with 9 bases fitting TRBD1. Unmatched junction bases numbered 7, after V lost 0 bases and J lost 5 bases. Germline V gene lookup returns CDR1 LGHNA and CDR2 YNFKEQ. This CDR3 has 17 residues. The CDR3 spells CASSQELGTGRTGELFF. The CDR3 nucleotides are TGTGCCAGCAGCCAAGAACTAGGGACAGGGCGAACCGGGGAGCTGTTTTTT.

A few counts support this clonotype. The gene calls are TRBV29-1 and TRBJ1-1, with no clear D. Germline lookup yields CDR1 SQVTM and CDR2 ANQGSEA. This CDR3 has 15 residues. V was clipped by 2 bases and J by 3 bases, with 16 bases between them. CDR3: CSVERRWVTYTEAFF. As DNA, the CDR3 is TGCAGCGTTGAAAGGAGGTGGGTTACTTACACTGAAGCTTTCTTT.

This clonotype was counted many times. The rearrangement links TRBV24-1 to TRBJ2-1, with D perhaps being TRBD1 or TRBD2 (5 bases each). The germline CDR1 and CDR2 sequences are KGHDR and SFDVKD. V was pared by 6 bases and J by 4 bases, with 12 bases between. The CDR3 length is 14 residues. The CDR3 here is CATSLSGGYNEQFF. In DNA form, the CDR3 reads TGTGCCACCAGTCTGTCTGGGGGATACAATGAGCAGTTCTTC.

CDR3 nucleotides: TGCAGTGCTAGACAGGGCTCCTACAATGAGCAGTTCTTC. Its protein product is CSARQGSYNEQFF. V is TRBV20-1 and J is TRBJ2-1; possibly TRBD1 for D (5 bases). Germline V gene data show CDR1 as DFQATT and CDR2 as SNEGSKA (reference sequence). The CDR3 runs to 13 residues. V was pared by 2 bases and J by 0 bases, with 5 bases between.

This clonotype was observed many times. V gene TRBV7-9 combines with J gene TRBJ2-1; no definite D call. The CDR3 covers 15 residues. Trimming left V 2 bases short and J 4 bases short, with 12 bases between. Germline-derived CDR1 and CDR2 are SEHNR and FQNEAQ (reference sequence). CDR3 residues: CASSLTPELYNEQFF. The CDR3 DNA reads as TGTGCCAGCAGCTTAACCCCGGAGCTTTACAATGAGCAGTTCTTC.

The chain carries TRBV24-1 and TRBJ1-1, with D perhaps TRBD1 (6 bases). The V end was cut by 2 bases, the J end by 11 bases, with 20 bases between. Looked up from germline, CDR1 is KGHDR and CDR2 is SFDVKD. The CDR3 covers 15 residues. CDR3 loop: CATSDSDDRPLKAFF. CDR3 bases: TGTGCCACCAGTGATTCCGACGACAGGCCGCTCAAGGCTTTCTTT.

The chain joins TRBV7-6 to TRBJ1-4; perhaps TRBD1 as D (6 bases). The CDR3 is made up of 18 amino acids. Looked up from germline, CDR1 is SGHVS and CDR2 is FNYEAQ. V lost 3 bases and J 10 bases, leaving 27 bases between the germline ends. The DNA for the CDR3 is TGTGCCAGCAGCTTCGCGCCGCCAACAGGGTGGGATGTCCGAAAACTGTTTTTT. It yields the protein CASSFAPPTGWDVRKLFF.

The rearrangement joins TRBV5-4 to TRBJ2-1, with 12 bases aligning to TRBD2. V lost 4 bases, J lost 15 bases, and 11 bases stayed unmatched. CDR1 and CDR2 from the germline V gene are SGHNT and YYREEE (reference sequence). The CDR3 covers 14 residues. The CDR3 DNA is TGTGCCAGCAGCATGGGACTAGCGGGCGAAAAAAGGTTCTTC. Its translation is CASSMGLAGEKRFF.

This clonotype was counted between two and nine times. The J gene is TRBJ2-1, the V gene TRBV7-9, with a weak D call TRBD2 (7 bases). The germline gives CDR1 SEHNR, CDR2 FQNEAQ (reference sequence). V gave up 7 bases and J gave up 10 bases, with 23 bases separating them. The CDR3 loop spans 15 amino acids. CDR3 in amino acids: CASTPGPAGQNEQFF. For the CDR3, the DNA is TGTGCCAGCACCCCCGGTCCAGCGGGACAAAACGAGCAGTTCTTC.

V is TRBV6-5 and J is TRBJ2-3, with TRBD2 matching 9 bases. V was clipped by 5 bases and J by 3 bases; unmatched bases: 6. The CDR3 is 15 residues long. From germline, CDR1 is MNHEY and CDR2 SVGAGI. Here the CDR3 DNA reads TGTGCCAGCAGTCCCCTTACTAGCGGGACAGATACGCAGTATTTT. It encodes CASSPLTSGTDTQYF.

The sample holds a few counts of this clonotype. The CDR3, as DNA: TGTGCCAGCAGTTACTCCGGGACATCGGGGGAATCCCAGCATTTT. Its protein product is CASSYSGTSGESQHF. V is TRBV6-5 and J is TRBJ1-5, with D perhaps TRBD1 (6 bases). The germline V and J ends were trimmed by 0 bases and 11 bases, with 17 bases remaining between them. CDR3 length: 15 residues. Germline V CDR1 and CDR2: MNHEY, SVGAGI.